This T cell receptor beta chain was identified during a study of patients and donors after allogeneic stem cell transplantation. This clonotype turned up a few times. TCRdb re-analysed the RT-PCR reads in MiXCR, keeping a single row per CDR3 protein. Of 400,000 to 450,000 distinct CDR3 sequences in the sample, 16% were seen once. V lost 4 bases to trimming and J lost 4 bases, with 17 bases between them. CDR3 size: 16 residues. CDR1 is MGHRA, CDR2 YSYEKL, per germline. This sequence joins TRBV4-1 and TRBJ2-1; weak D call: TRBD2 (6 bases). This TCR was sampled from a human donor who was either an allogeneic HSCT recipient or a stem cell or donor lymphocyte infusion donor (not recorded which). It is not recorded whose cells these are; they may come from a transplant donor. The sequencing sample was made of blood, either unsorted or a sorted T cell fraction (not recorded which). The CDR3 region has the DNA TGCGCCAGCAGCCGGGTCGGGTGGGGGGTATACAATGAGCAGTTCTTC. Residues: CASSRVGWGVYNEQFF.